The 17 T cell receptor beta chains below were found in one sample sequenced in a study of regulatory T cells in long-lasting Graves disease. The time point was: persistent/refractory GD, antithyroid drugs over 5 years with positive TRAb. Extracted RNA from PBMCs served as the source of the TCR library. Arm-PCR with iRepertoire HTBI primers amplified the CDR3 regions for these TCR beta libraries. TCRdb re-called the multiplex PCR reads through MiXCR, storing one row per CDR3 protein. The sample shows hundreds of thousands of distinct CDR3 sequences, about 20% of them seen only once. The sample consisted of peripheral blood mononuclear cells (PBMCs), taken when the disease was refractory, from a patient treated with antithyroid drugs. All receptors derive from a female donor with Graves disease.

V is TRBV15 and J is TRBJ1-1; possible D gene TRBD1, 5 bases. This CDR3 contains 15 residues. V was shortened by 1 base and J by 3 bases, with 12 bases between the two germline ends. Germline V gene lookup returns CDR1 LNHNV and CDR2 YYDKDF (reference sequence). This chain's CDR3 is CATSRGGLGDTEAFF. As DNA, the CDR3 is TGTGCCACCAGCAGAGGCGGTCTGGGGGACACTGAAGCTTTCTTT.

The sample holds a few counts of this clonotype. CDR3 sequence: CATSRDWDREIGEKLFF. CDR3 sequence (DNA): TGTGCCACCAGCAGAGACTGGGACAGGGAAATCGGTGAAAAACTGTTTTTT. The rearrangement links TRBV15 to TRBJ1-4; 9 bases map to TRBD1. The CDR3 spans 17 residues. From germline, CDR1 is LNHNV and CDR2 YYDKDF (reference sequence). The junction had 9 bases not matched to a gene; V was cut back by 0 bases and J by 7 bases.

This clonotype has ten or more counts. The chain's CDR3 is CSVRTGSEAFF. DNA for the CDR3: TGCAGTGTAAGGACAGGGTCGGAAGCTTTCTTT. This chain uses TRBV20-1 with TRBJ1-1, with 8 bases fitting TRBD1. The germline gives CDR1 DFQATT, CDR2 SNEGSKA (reference sequence). V shed 7 bases, J shed 8 bases, and the junction held 6 bases outside the gene matches. The CDR3 extends over 11 amino acids.

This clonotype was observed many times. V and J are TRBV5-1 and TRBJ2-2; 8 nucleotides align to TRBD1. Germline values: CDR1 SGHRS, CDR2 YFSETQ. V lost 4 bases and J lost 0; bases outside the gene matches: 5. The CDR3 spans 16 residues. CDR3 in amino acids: CASSVGQGTNTGELFF. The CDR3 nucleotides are TGCGCCAGCAGCGTTGGACAGGGAACGAACACCGGGGAGCTGTTTTTT.

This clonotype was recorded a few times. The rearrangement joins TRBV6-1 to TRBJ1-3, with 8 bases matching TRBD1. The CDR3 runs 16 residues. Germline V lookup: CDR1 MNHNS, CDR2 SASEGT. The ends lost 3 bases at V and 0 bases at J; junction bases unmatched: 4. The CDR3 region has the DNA TGTGCCAGCAGTGATGACAGGGGAGCCTCTGGAAACACCATATATTTT. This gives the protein CASSDDRGASGNTIYF.

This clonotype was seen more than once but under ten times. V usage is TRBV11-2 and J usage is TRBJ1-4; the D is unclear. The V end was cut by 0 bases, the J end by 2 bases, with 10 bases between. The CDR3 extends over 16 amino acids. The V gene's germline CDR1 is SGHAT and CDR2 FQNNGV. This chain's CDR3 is CASSLDLWATNEKLFF. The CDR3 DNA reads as TGTGCCAGCAGCTTAGATTTGTGGGCCACTAATGAAAAACTGTTTTTT.

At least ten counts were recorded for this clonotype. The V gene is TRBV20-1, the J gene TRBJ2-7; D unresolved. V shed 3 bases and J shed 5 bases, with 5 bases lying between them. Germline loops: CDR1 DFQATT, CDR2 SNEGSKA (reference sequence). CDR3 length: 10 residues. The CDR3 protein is CSASRDEQYF. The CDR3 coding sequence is TGCAGTGCTAGCCGGGACGAGCAGTACTTC.

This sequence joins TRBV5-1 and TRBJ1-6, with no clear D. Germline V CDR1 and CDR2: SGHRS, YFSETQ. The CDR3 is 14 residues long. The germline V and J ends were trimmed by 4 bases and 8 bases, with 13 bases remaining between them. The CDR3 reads CASSLSGRDSPLHF. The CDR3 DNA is TGCGCCAGCAGCCTGTCGGGTAGAGATTCACCCCTCCACTTT.

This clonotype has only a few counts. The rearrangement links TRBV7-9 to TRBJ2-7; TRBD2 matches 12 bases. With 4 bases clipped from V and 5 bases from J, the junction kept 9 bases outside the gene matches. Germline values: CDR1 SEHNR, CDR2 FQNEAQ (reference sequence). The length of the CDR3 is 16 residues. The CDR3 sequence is CASSYGTSGFGNEQYF. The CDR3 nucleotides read TGTGCCAGCAGCTACGGGACTAGCGGGTTTGGGAACGAGCAGTACTTC.

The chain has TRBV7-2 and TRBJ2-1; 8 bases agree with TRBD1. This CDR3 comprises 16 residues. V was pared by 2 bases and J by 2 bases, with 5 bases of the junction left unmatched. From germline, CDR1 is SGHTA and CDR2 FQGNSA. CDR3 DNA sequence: TGTGCCAGCAGCTTAAGGCAGGGGGCTGCCTACAATGAGCAGTTCTTC. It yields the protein CASSLRQGAAYNEQFF. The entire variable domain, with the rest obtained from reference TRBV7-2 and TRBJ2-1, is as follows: GAGVSQSPSNKVTEKGKDVELRCDPISGHTALYWYRQSLGQGLEFLIYFQGNSAPDKSGLPSDRFSAERTGGSVSTLTIQRTQQEDSAVYLCASSLRQGAAYNEQFFGPGTRLTVL.

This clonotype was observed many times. CDR3 loop: CASSGYRGRWTTNEKLFF. CDR3 in DNA: TGTGCCAGCAGTGGATACAGGGGGCGTTGGACAACTAATGAAAAACTGTTTTTT. The chain couples TRBV6-1 to TRBJ1-4; 9 bases are shared with TRBD1. Germline V gene sequence: CDR1 MNHNS, CDR2 SASEGT. The CDR3 extends over 18 amino acids. With V trimmed by 4 bases and J by 0 bases, 9 bases remained unmatched.

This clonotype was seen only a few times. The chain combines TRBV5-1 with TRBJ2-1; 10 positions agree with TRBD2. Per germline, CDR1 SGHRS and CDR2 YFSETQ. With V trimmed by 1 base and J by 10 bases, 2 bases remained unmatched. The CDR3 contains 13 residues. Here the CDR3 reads CASSLTLAGEQFF. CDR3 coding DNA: TGCGCCAGCAGCTTGACACTAGCGGGGGAGCAGTTCTTC.

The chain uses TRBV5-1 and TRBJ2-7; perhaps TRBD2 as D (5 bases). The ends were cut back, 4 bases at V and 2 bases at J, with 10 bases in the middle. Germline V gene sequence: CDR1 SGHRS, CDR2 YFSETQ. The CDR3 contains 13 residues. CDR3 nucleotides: TGCGCCAGCAGCGAGAAGGGAGCCTACGAGCAGTACTTC. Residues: CASSEKGAYEQYF.

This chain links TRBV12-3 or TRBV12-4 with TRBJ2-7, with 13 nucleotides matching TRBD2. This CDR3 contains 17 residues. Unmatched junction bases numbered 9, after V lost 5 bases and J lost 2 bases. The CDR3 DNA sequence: TGTGCCAGCAGTACCCGACTAGCGGGGGGCTACCCCTACGAGCAGTACTTC. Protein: CASSTRLAGGYPYEQYF.

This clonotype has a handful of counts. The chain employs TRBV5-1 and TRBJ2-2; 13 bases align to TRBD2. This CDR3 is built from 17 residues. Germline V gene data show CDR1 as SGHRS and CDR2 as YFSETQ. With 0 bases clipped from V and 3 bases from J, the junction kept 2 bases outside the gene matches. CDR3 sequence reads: CASSLGLAGGYTGELFF. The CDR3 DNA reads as TGCGCCAGCAGCTTGGGACTAGCGGGAGGTTACACCGGGGAGCTGTTTTTT. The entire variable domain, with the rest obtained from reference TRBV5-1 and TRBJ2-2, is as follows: KAGVTQTPRYLIKTRGQQVTLSCSPISGHRSVSWYQQTPGQGLQFLFEYFSETQRNKGNFPGRFSGRQFSNSRSEMNVSTLELGDSALYLCASSLGLAGGYTGELFFGEGSRLTVL.

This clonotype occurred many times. CDR3 protein: CASSATIYYEQYF. The CDR3, as DNA: TGTGCCAGCAGTGCGACTATATACTACGAGCAGTACTTC. This chain joins TRBV2 and TRBJ2-7; D is possibly TRBD2 (5 bases). The CDR3 consists of 13 residues. Between the trimmed V and J ends, which lost 4 bases and 3 bases, there was a span of 10 bases. Germline lookup yields CDR1 SNHLY and CDR2 FYNNEI.

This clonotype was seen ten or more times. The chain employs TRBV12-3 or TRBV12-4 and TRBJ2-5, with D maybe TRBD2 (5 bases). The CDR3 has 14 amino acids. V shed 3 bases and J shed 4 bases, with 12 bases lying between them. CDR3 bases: TGTGCCAGCAGTTTGAAGGAAGGGAGAGAGACCCAGTACTTC. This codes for CASSLKEGRETQYF.